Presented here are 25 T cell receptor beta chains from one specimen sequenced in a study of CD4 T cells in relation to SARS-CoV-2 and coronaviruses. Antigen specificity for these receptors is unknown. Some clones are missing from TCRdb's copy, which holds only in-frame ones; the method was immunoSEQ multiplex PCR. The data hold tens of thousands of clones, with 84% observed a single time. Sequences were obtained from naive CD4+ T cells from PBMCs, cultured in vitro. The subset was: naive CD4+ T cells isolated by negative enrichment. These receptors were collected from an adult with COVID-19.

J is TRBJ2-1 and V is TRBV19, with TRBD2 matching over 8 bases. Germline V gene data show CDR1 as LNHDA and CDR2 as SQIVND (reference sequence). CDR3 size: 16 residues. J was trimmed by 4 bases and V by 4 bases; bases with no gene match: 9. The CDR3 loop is CASSTPAGDGYNEQFF. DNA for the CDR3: TGTGCCAGTAGTACCCCAGCGGGAGATGGGTACAATGAGCAGTTCTTC.

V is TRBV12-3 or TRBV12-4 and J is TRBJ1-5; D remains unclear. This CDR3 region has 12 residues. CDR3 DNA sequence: TGTGCGGGAGGTTCAGAGGCCCAGCCCCAGCATTTT. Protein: CAGGSEAQPQHF.

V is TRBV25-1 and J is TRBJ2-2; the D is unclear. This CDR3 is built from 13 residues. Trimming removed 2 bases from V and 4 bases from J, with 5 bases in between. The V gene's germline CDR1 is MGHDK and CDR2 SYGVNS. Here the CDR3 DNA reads TGTGCCAGCAGTGAAAACCCCACCGGGGAGCTGTTTTTT. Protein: CASSENPTGELFF.

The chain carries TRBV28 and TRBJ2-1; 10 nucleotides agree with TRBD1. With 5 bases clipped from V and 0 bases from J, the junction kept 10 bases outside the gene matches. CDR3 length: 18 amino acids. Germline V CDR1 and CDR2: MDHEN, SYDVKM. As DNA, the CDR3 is TGTGCCAGCAGTGCGGGACAGGGGCGATTACCCTCCTACAATGAGCAGTTCTTC. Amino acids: CASSAGQGRLPSYNEQFF.

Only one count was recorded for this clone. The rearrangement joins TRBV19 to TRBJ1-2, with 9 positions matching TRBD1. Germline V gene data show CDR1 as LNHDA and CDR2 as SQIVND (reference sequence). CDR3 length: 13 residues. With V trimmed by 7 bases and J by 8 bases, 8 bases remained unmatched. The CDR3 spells CASTRSGQGGYTF. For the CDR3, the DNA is TGTGCCAGTACCCGATCGGGACAGGGCGGCTACACCTTC.

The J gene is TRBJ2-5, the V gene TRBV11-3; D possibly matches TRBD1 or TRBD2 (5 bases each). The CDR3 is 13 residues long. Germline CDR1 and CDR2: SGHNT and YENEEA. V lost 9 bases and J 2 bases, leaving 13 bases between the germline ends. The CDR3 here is CARKGRWQETQYF. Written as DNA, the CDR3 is TGTGCCAGGAAGGGACGATGGCAAGAGACCCAGTACTTC.

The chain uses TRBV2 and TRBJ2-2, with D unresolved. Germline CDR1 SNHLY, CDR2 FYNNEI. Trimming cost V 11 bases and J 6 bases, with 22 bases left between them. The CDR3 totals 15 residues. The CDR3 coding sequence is TGTGCCTGGAGCGAGACGCCGGCGGTCGCCGGGGAGCTGTTTTTT. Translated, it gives CAWSETPAVAGELFF.

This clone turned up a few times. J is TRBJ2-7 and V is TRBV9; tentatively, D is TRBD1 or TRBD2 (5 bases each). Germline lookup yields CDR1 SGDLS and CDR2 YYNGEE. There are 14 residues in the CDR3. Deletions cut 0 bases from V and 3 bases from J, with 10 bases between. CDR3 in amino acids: CASSVGDGNYEQYF. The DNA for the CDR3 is TGTGCCAGCAGCGTAGGGGACGGGAACTACGAGCAGTACTTC.

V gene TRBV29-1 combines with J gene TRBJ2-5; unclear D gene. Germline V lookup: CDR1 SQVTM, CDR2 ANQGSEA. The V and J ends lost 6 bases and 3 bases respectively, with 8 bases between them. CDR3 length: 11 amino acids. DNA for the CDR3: TGCAGCGTCCAGAAGGAAGAGACCCAGTACTTC. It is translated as CSVQKEETQYF.

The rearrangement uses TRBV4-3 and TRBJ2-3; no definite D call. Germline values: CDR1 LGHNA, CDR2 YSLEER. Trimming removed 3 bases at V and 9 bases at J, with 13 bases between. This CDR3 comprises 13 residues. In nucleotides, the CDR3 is TGCGCCAGCAGCCACGCGCAGCCCGGAACGCAGTATTTT. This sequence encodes CASSHAQPGTQYF.

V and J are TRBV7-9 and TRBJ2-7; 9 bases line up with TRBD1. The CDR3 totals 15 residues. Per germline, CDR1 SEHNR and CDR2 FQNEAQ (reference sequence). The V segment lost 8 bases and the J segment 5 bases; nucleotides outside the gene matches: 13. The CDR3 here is CASAPGGQGIHEQYF. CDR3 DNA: TGTGCCAGCGCACCGGGGGGACAGGGTATCCACGAGCAGTACTTC.

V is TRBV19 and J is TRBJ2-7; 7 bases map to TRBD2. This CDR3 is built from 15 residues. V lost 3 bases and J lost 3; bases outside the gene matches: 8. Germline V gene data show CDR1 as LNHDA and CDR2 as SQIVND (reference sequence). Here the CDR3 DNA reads TGTGCCAGTAGTATCTCCGGGACTACCCACTACGAGCAGTACTTC. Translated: CASSISGTTHYEQYF. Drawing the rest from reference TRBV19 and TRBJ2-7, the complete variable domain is DGGITQSPKYLFRKEGQNVTLSCEQNLNHDAMYWYRQDPGQGLRLIYYSQIVNDFQKGDIAEGYSVSREKKESFPLTVTSAQKNPTAFYLCASSISGTTHYEQYFGPGTRLTVT.

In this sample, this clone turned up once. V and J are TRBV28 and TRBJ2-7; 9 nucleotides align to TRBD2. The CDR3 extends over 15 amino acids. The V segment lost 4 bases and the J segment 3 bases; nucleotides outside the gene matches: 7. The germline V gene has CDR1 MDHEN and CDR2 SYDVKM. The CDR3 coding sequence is TGTGCCAGCAGTTCTCAAGCGGGAGGAATCTACGAGCAGTACTTC. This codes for CASSSQAGGIYEQYF.

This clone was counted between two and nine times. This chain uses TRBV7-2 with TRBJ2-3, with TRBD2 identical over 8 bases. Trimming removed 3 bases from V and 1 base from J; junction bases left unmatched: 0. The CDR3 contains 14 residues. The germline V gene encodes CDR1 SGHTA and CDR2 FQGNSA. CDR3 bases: TGTGCCAGCAGCTTTAGCGGGGGCACAGATACGCAGTATTTT. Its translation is CASSFSGGTDTQYF. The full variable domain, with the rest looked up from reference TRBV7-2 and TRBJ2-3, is GAGVSQSPSNKVTEKGKDVELRCDPISGHTALYWYRQSLGQGLEFLIYFQGNSAPDKSGLPSDRFSAERTGGSVSTLTIQRTQQEDSAVYLCASSFSGGTDTQYFGPGTRLTVL.

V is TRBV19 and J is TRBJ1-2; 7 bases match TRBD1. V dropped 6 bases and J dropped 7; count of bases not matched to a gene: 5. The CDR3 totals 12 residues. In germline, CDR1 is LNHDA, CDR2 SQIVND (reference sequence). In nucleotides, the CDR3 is TGTGCCAGTAGCGACAGGGTCGGTGGCTACACCTTC. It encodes CASSDRVGGYTF.

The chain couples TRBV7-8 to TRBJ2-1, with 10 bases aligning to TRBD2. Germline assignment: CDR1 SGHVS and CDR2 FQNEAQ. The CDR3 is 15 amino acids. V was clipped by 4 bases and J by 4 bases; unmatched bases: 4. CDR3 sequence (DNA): TGTGCCAGCAGCTCCCGGACTAGCGGATACAATGAGCAGTTCTTC. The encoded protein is CASSSRTSGYNEQFF.

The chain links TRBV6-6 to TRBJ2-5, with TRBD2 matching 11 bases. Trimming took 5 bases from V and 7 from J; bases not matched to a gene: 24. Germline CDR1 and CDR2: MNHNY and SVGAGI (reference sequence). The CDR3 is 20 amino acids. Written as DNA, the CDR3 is TGTGCCAGCAGTCGCAACCTAGCGGGAGGAACCTTGCTCAGGGGTGGGACCCAGTACTTC. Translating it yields CASSRNLAGGTLLRGGTQYF.

This CDR3 reads CASSPGLAGQETQYF. The CDR3 DNA sequence: TGTGCCAGCAGCCCAGGACTAGCGGGACAAGAGACCCAGTACTTC. This chain connects TRBV11-3 to TRBJ2-5, with 12 positions matching TRBD2. Looked up from germline, CDR1 is SGHNT and CDR2 is YENEEA. This CDR3 spans 15 amino acids. V trimming: 5 bases; J trimming: 2 bases; junction bases outside the gene matches: 3.

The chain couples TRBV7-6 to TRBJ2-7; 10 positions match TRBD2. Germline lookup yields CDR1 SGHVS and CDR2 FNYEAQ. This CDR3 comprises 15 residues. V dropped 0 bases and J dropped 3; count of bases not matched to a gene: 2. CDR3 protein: CASSLASGGNYEQYF. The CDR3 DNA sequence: TGTGCCAGCAGCTTAGCTAGCGGGGGGAACTACGAGCAGTACTTC.

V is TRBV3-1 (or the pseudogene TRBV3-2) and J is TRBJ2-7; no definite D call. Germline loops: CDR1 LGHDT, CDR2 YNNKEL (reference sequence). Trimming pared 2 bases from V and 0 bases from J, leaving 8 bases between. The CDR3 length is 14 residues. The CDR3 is CASSQLEVSYEQYF. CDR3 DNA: TGTGCCAGCAGCCAACTAGAAGTCTCCTACGAGCAGTACTTC.

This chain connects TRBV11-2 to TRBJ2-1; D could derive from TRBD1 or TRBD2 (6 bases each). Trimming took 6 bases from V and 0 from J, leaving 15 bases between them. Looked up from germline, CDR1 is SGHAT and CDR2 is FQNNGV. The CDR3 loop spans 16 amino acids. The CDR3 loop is CASSSDGGFSYNEQFF. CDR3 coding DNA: TGTGCCAGCAGTTCAGACGGGGGCTTCTCCTACAATGAGCAGTTCTTC. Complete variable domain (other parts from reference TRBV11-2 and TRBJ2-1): EAGVAQSPRYKIIEKRQSVAFWCNPISGHATLYWYQQILGQGPKLLIQFQNNGVVDDSQLPKDRFSAERLKGVDSTLKIQPAKLEDSAVYLCASSSDGGFSYNEQFFGPGTRLTVL.

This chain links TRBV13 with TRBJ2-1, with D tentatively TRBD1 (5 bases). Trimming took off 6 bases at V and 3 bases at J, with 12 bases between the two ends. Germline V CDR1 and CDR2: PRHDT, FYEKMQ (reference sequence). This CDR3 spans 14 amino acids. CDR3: CASSRNRNYNEQFF. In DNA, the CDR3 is TGTGCCAGCAGTCGCAACAGGAACTACAATGAGCAGTTCTTC.

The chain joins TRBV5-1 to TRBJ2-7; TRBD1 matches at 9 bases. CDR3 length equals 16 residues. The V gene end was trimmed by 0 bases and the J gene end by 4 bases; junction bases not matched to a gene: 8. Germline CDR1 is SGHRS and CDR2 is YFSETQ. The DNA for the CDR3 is TGCGCCAGCAGCTTGGAAACAGGGGGCCGGTCGTACGAGCAGTACTTC. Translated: CASSLETGGRSYEQYF.

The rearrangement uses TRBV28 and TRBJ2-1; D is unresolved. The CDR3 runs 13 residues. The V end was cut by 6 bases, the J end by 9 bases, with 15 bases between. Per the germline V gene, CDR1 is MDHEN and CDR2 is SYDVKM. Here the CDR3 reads CASSPSERSEQFF. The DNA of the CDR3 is TGTGCCAGCAGCCCTTCAGAGAGGTCTGAGCAGTTCTTC. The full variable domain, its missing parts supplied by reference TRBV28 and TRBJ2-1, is DVKVTQSSRYLVKRTGEKVFLECVQDMDHENMFWYRQDPGLGLRLIYFSYDVKMKEKGDIPEGYSVSREKKERFSLILESASTNQTSMYLCASSPSERSEQFFGPGTRLTVL.

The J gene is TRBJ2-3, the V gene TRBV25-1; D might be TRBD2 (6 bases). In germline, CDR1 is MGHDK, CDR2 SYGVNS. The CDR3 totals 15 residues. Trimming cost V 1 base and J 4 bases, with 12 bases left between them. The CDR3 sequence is CASSEFGGGPDTQYF. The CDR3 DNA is TGTGCCAGCAGTGAATTTGGGGGAGGCCCAGATACGCAGTATTTT. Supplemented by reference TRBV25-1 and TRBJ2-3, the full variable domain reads EADIYQTPRYLVIGTGKKITLECSQTMGHDKMYWYQQDPGMELHLIHYSYGVNSTEKGDLSSESTVSRIRTEHFPLTLESARPSHTSQYLCASSEFGGGPDTQYFGPGTRLTVL.